This T cell receptor beta chain stems from a study of T cell responses to AZD1222 COVID-19 vaccine. Study outcomes and limitations: Repertoires were obtained only post-peak T cell response. Baseline seropositivity characterized only six AZD1222 recipients. With two AZD1222 doses given, Spike-specific TCR breadth and depth both rose. Clonal diversity was possibly underestimated, and the donors were mostly white British, with more females.

This CDR3 comprises 15 residues. Germline V gives CDR1 LNHDA, CDR2 SQIVND (reference sequence). V lost 5 bases, J lost 7 bases, and 18 bases lay in between. Assay: immunoSEQ multiplex PCR; the TCRdb copy retains only in-frame clones and omits some. The profile shows 130,000 to 150,000 clones, approximately 85% of them singletons. Comments on this clone: The antigen is unknown.

V is TRBV19 and J is TRBJ1-5, with D maybe TRBD1 (6 bases). The receptor was isolated from an adult who received the MenACWY meningococcal vaccine as a control. The sample here was peripheral blood, taken 28 days after the second dose of the MenACWY control vaccine. CDR3 residues: CASSALTGFGQPQHF. CDR3 nucleotide sequence: TGTGCCAGTAGTGCACTGACAGGATTCGGCCAGCCCCAGCATTTT.